This T cell receptor beta chain was sequenced in a study of OX40 agonist ivuxolimab in advanced cancers. Here immunoSEQ multiplex PCR was the method, and the copy in TCRdb shows in-frame clones only, minus some. The sample lists 60,000 or so clones; around 84% were seen once. Germline assignment: CDR1 MNHEY and CDR2 SVGAGI. Trimming took off 6 bases at V and 2 bases at J, with 10 bases between the two ends. CDR3 size: 14 residues. Sequencing was performed on CD4+ or CD8+ T cells sorted from blood, taken in a trial of the OX40 agonist ivuxolimab. The chain links TRBV6-5 to TRBJ2-2; D is uncertain. The clonotype was recovered from an adult with an advanced solid tumor such as melanoma, head and neck, liver or kidney cancer. CDR3 bases: TGTGCCAGCAGCCAGTCGGTAAACACCGGGGAGCTGTTTTTT. It translates to CASSQSVNTGELFF.